This T cell receptor (beta chain) was profiled in a study of T cell responses to AZD1222 COVID-19 vaccine. This clone was seen just once. The V end was cut by 2 bases, the J end by 5 bases, with 7 bases between. The CDR3 is 13 amino acids. Germline V gene data show CDR1 as MNHEY and CDR2 as SVGAGI. Sequencing was performed with immunoSEQ multiplex PCR; in TCRdb, only in-frame clones are kept and a portion is missing. Among fewer than 120,000 clones listed, roughly 93% were seen once. The input for sequencing was peripheral blood, taken 28 days after the second AZD1222 dose. The receptor was derived from an adult who received the AZD1222 COVID-19 vaccine. The chain couples TRBV6-5 to TRBJ2-1; no clear D gene. The CDR3 is CASSYGVHNEQFF. The CDR3 nucleotides read TGTGCCAGCAGTTACGGCGTGCACAATGAGCAGTTCTTC.